Reported below is one T cell receptor beta chain. Its antigen is unidentified. Trimming took 7 bases from V and 0 from J, leaving 2 bases between them. Germline lookup yields CDR1 WNHNN and CDR2 SYGVQD (reference sequence). There are 11 residues in the CDR3. The sample belongs to a study of OX40 agonist ivuxolimab in advanced cancers. The overall study: Ivuxolimab, which patients received intravenously every 2 weeks, was dosed at 0.01 to 10 mg/kg. Partial responses occurred in three patients (one hepatocellular carcinoma, two cutaneous melanoma).

General study findings and limits: In CD8+ T cells, expanded clones were on average more numerous than in CD4+.

Method: immunoSEQ multiplex PCR; TCRdb's copy keeps in-frame clones and lacks some. The data show 77,000 or so clones, with around 90% seen just once and around 0.44% held by the top ten. The sample was CD4+ or CD8+ T cells sorted from blood, taken in a trial of the OX40 agonist ivuxolimab. V gene TRBV10-1 combines with J gene TRBJ2-3; D unclear. The receptor was isolated from an adult with an advanced solid tumor such as melanoma, head and neck, liver or kidney cancer. CDR3 in DNA: TGCGCCAGCACCAGCACAGATACGCAGTATTTT. Encoded protein: CASTSTDTQYF.